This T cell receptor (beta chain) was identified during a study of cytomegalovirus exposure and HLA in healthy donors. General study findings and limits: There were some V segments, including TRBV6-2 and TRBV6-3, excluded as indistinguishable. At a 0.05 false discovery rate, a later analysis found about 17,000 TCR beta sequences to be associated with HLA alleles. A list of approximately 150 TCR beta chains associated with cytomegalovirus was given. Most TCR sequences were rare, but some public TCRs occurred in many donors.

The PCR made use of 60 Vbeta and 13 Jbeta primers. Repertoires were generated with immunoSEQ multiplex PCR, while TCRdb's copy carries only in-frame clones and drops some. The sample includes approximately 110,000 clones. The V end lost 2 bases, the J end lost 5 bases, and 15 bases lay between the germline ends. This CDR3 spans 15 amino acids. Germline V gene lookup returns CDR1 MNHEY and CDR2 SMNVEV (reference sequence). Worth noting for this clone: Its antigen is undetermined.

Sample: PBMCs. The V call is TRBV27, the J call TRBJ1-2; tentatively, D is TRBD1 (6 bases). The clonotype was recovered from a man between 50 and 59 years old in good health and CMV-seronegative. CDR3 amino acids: CASSLDFRTAYGYTF. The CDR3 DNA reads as TGTGCCAGCAGTTTAGACTTCCGGACAGCTTATGGCTACACCTTC.